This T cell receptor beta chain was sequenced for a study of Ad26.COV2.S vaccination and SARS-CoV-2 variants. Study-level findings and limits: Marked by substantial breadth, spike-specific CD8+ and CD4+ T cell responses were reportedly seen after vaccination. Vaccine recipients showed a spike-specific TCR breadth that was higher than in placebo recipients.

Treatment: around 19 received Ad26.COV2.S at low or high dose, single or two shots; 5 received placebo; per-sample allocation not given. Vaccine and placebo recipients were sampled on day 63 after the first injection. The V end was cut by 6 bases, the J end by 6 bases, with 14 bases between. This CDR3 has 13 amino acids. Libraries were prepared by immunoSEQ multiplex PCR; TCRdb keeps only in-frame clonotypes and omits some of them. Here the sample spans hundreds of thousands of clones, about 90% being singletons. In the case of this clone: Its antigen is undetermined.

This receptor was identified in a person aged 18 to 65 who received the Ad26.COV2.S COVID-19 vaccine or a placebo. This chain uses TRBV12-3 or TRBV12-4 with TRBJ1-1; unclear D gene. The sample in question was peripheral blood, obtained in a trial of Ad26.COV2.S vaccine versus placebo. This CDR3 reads CASSLATDPEAFF. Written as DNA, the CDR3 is TGTGCCAGCAGCCTCGCCACTGACCCTGAAGCTTTCTTT.